This T cell receptor (beta chain) was observed in a study of cytomegalovirus exposure and HLA in healthy donors. This CDR3 is 12 amino acids long. Germline values: CDR1 LGHNA, CDR2 YSLEER. After removal of 7 bases from V and 5 bases from J, the junction contained 1 base not matched to a gene. This PCR relied on a set of 60 Vbeta primers and 13 Jbeta primers. Sequencing used immunoSEQ multiplex PCR; TCRdb keeps in-frame clones, though not all of them. Among roughly 150,000 clones listed, over 70% were seen once. What was sequenced was PBMCs. The source of this sequence is a woman aged 40 to 50 in good health and CMV-seronegative. The V and J genes are TRBV4-3 and TRBJ2-2; TRBD2 matches at 7 bases. The CDR3 loop is CASTGGTGELFF. CDR3 coding DNA: TGCGCCAGCACCGGGGGGACCGGGGAGCTGTTTTTT.